This TCR beta chain appears in the sequencing data of a study of shared clonotypes between healthy human individuals. Across the whole study: The plates for each donor numbered three CD4 naive, three CD4 memory, two CD8 naive and one CD8 memory.

Study-level results: The expectation was that sequencing depth would affect clonotype sharing among donors.

Subsets obtained from CD4+ cells comprised CD45RA+ naive and CD45RA-negative memory cells. It was about 210 ng DNA, tens of thousands of T cell genomes, that sorted-subset replicate PCRs used. Produced via immunoSEQ multiplex PCR; TCRdb's table is partial and in-frame only. Altogether about a million clones are present, roughly 80% being singletons, with the ten largest covering almost 0.9%. In regard to this clone: The antigen is undetermined.

The germline CDR1 and CDR2 sequences are MNHEY and SMNVEV (reference sequence). The CDR3 is 13 residues long. V trimming: 8 bases; J trimming: 2 bases; junction bases outside the gene matches: 4. The sequenced material came from memory CD4+ T cells from PBMCs. Subset reported: CD45RA-negative fraction. This TCR came from a young man in good health. Some clones in this sample may be carry-over from other donors' samples. This rearrangement joins TRBV27 to TRBJ2-3, with TRBD1 identical over 7 bases. The CDR3 here is CASRQGSTDTQYF. DNA of the CDR3: TGTGCCAGCCGACAGGGTTCCACAGATACGCAGTATTTT.